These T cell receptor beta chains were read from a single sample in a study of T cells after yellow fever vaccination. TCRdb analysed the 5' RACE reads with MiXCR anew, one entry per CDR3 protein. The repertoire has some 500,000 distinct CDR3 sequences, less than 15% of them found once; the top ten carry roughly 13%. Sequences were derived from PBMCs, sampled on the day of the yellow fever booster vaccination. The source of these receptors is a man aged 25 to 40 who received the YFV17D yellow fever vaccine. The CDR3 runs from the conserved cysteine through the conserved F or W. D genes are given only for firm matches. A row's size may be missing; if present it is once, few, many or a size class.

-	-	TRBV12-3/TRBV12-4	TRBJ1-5	CASSFTGYQPQHF	TGTGCCAGCAGTTTTACAGGGTATCAGCCCCAGCATTTT
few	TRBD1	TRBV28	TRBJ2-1	CASKTGAYNEQFF	TGTGCCAGCAAGACAGGGGCGTACAATGAGCAGTTCTTC
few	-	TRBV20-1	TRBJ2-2	CSARDGSYTGELFF	TGCAGTGCTAGAGACGGGAGTTACACCGGGGAGCTGTTTTTT
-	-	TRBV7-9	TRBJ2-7	CASSTIRDKAYEQYF	TGTGCCTCGAGCACTATCCGGGACAAGGCCTACGAGCAGTACTTC
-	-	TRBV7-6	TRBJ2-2	CASNFEPGLSTGELFF	TGTGCCAGCAACTTCGAACCGGGACTCAGCACCGGGGAGCTGTTTTTT
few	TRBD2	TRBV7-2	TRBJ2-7	CASSLVGGRLGEQYF	TGTGCCAGCAGCTTAGTGGGCGGGAGACTTGGAGAGCAGTACTTC
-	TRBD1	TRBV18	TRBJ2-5	CASSPRTGSHGETQYF	TGTGCCAGCTCACCTAGGACAGGGTCCCACGGGGAGACCCAGTACTTC
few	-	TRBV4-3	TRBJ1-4	CASSQENVQTNEKLFF	TGCGCCAGCAGCCAAGAAAACGTTCAAACTAATGAAAAACTGTTTTTT
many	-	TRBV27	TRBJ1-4	CASSPTGRIRTNEKLFF	TGTGCCAGCAGCCCGACCGGACGGATCCGGACTAATGAAAAACTGTTTTTT
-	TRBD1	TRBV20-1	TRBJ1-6	CSARLRQGADSPLHF	TGCAGTGCTAGGCTCCGACAGGGGGCAGACTCACCCCTCCACTTT
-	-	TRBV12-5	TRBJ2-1	CASGLTPGGSNEQFF	TGTGCTAGTGGTTTGACCCCGGGCGGGTCCAATGAGCAGTTCTTC
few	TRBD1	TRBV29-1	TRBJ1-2	CSVSGTGRTNYGYTF	TGCAGCGTTAGCGGGACAGGGAGAACTAACTATGGCTACACCTTC
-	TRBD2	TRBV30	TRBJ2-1	CAWSGGSSGRVHNEQFF	TGTGCCTGGAGTGGCGGCTCTAGCGGGAGGGTTCACAATGAGCAGTTCTTC
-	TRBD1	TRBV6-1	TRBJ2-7	CASVRTGGLSSYEQYF	TGTGCCAGCGTCCGAACAGGGGGCCTAAGCTCCTACGAGCAGTACTTC
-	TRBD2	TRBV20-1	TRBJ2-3	CSFRGQAPGGPTDTQYF	TGCAGTTTTAGAGGTCAGGCTCCGGGGGGACCCACAGATACGCAGTATTTT
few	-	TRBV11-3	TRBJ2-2	CASSLAGYGELFF	TGTGCCAGCAGCTTAGCAGGGTACGGGGAGCTGTTTTTT
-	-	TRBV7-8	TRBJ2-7	CASSLMGKGNDEQYF	TGTGCCAGCAGCTTGATGGGGAAGGGTAATGACGAGCAGTACTTC
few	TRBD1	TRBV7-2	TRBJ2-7	CASSFGQGVFEQYF	TGTGCCAGCAGCTTCGGACAGGGGGTATTCGAGCAGTACTTC
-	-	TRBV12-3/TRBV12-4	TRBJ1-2	CASSLFSLYGYTF	TGTGCCAGCAGTTTATTCTCCCTCTATGGCTACACCTTC
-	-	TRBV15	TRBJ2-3	CATSREMVAGGGTQYF	TGTGCCACCAGCAGAGAGATGGTAGCAGGGGGGGGTACGCAGTATTTT
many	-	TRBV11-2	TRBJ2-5	CASSLEPEGTQYF	TGTGCCAGCAGCTTAGAACCGGAGGGGACCCAGTACTTC
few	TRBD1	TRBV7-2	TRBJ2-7	CASSLADRVDEQYF	TGTGCCAGCAGCTTAGCGGACAGGGTGGACGAGCAGTACTTC
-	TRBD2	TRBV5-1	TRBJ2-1	CASSSGTSGRSYNEQFF	TGCGCCAGCAGCTCGGGGACTAGCGGGCGATCCTACAATGAGCAGTTCTTC
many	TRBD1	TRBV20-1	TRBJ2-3	CSAREGQGRDTQYF	TGCAGTGCTAGAGAGGGACAGGGGAGGGATACGCAGTATTTT
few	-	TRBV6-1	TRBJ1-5	CASSKSQGFNQPQHF	TGTGCCAGCAGTAAATCCCAGGGGTTCAATCAGCCCCAGCATTTT
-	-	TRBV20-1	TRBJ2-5	CSAEPLQNQETQYF	TGCAGTGCCGAACCCTTACAGAACCAAGAGACCCAGTACTTC
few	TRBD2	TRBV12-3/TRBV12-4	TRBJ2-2	CASSPRLADLTGELFF	TGTGCCAGCAGTCCGCGACTAGCGGACCTCACCGGGGAGCTGTTTTTT
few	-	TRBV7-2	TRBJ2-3	CASSQTVGRADTQYF	TGTGCCAGCAGCCAGACAGTTGGACGCGCAGATACGCAGTATTTT
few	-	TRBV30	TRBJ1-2	CAWSRAGMTGYTF	TGTGCCTGGAGTAGGGCAGGGATGACTGGCTACACCTTC
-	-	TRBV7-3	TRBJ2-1	CASSLGGAQSNEQFF	TGTGCCAGCAGCTTAGGAGGGGCTCAGTCCAATGAGCAGTTCTTC
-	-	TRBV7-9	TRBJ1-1	CASSLGGGSWNAEAFF	TGTGCCAGCAGCTTAGGGGGAGGGTCGTGGAACGCTGAAGCTTTCTTT
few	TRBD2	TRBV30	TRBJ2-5	CAWRNRGGLRETQYF	TGTGCCTGGAGAAACCGGGGAGGGCTCCGAGAGACCCAGTACTTC
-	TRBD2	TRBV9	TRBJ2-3	CASSVSGSLITDTQYF	TGTGCCAGCAGCGTTAGCGGGAGCCTAATCACAGATACGCAGTATTTT
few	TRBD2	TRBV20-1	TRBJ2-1	CSARDRLAVYNEQFF	TGCAGTGCTAGAGATCGACTAGCGGTTTACAATGAGCAGTTCTTC
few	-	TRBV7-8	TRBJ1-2	CASSLGPGPRNYGYTF	TGTGCCAGCAGCTTAGGCCCCGGTCCCCGCAACTATGGCTACACCTTC
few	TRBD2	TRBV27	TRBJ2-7	CASATSGLAGEPYEQYF	TGTGCCAGTGCCACCTCGGGACTAGCGGGAGAGCCGTACGAGCAGTACTTC
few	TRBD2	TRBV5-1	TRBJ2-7	CASSLTSSGSGEQYF	TGCGCCAGCAGCTTGACATCTAGCGGGAGTGGAGAGCAGTACTTC
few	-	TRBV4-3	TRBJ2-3	CASSQEEGGIGTDTQYF	TGCGCCAGCAGCCAAGAGGAGGGAGGAATCGGCACAGATACGCAGTATTTT
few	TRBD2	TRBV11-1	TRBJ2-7	CASSPARWASGIFSYEQYF	TGTGCCAGCAGCCCCGCTAGATGGGCTAGCGGAATTTTTTCCTACGAGCAGTACTTC
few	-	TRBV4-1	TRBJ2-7	CASSLKSGTVVHEQYF	TGCGCCAGCAGCCTCAAATCCGGGACTGTCGTCCACGAGCAGTACTTC
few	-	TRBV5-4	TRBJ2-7	CARTYTREQYF	TGTGCCAGGACTTACACGAGGGAGCAGTACTTC
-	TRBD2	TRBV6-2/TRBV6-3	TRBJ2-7	CASSRPGTSGRAYEQYF	TGTGCCAGCAGTCGTCCCGGGACTAGCGGGAGGGCCTACGAGCAGTACTTC
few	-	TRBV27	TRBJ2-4	CASSYLNIQYF	TGTGCCAGCAGTTACTTAAACATTCAGTACTTC
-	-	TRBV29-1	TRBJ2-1	CSVGSGTRGVGQFF	TGCAGCGTGGGTTCCGGGACACGGGGTGTGGGGCAGTTCTTC
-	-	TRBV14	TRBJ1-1	CASSQVGPSGAFF	TGTGCCAGCAGCCAAGTCGGTCCATCGGGAGCTTTCTTT
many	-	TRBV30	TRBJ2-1	CAWSTWDQGGIGEQFF	TGTGCCTGGAGTACCTGGGACCAAGGGGGGATAGGTGAGCAGTTCTTC
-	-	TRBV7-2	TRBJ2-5	CASRRWEETQYF	TGTGCCAGCCGCCGGTGGGAAGAGACCCAGTACTTC
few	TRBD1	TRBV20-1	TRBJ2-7	CSALGQSGSYEQYF	TGCAGTGCCCTGGGACAGTCCGGCTCCTACGAGCAGTACTTC
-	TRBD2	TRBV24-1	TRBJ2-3	CATSDLKGLAGGDTQYF	TGTGCCACCAGTGATTTGAAGGGACTAGCGGGAGGGGATACGCAGTATTTT
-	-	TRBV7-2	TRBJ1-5	CASSPQTATGQPQHF	TGTGCCAGCAGCCCCCAAACAGCGACGGGTCAGCCCCAGCATTTT
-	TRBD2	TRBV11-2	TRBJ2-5	CASSLVGLAGGRETQYF	TGTGCCAGCAGCTTAGTCGGACTAGCGGGAGGGAGAGAGACCCAGTACTTC
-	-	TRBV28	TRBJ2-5	CASSDQGFEETQYF	TGTGCCAGCAGTGATCAGGGATTCGAAGAGACCCAGTACTTC
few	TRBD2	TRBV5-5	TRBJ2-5	CASSLFLAGVRETQYF	TGTGCCAGCAGCTTGTTTCTGGCGGGAGTAAGGGAGACCCAGTACTTC
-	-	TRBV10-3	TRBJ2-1	CAIGGRTNEQFF	TGTGCCATCGGTGGGCGCACAAATGAGCAGTTCTTC
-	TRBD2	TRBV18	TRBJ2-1	CASSPLAGEQFF	TGTGCCAGCTCACCACTAGCGGGGGAGCAGTTCTTC
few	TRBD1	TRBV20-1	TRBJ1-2	CSALTGNNYGYTF	TGCAGTGCCCTGACAGGGAATAACTATGGCTACACCTTC
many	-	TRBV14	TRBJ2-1	CASSQENGRYNEQFF	TGTGCCAGCAGCCAAGAGAACGGCAGATACAATGAGCAGTTCTTC